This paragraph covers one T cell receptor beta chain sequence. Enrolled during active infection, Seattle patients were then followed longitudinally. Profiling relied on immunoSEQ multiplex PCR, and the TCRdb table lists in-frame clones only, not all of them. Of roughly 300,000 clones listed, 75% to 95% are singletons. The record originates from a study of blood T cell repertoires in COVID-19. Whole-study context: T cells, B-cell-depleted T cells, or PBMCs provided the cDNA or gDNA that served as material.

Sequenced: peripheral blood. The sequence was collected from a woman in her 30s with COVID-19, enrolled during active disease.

CDR3 sequence reads: CAWSLGDSSGNTIYF. The CDR3 coding sequence is TGTGCCTGGAGTCTGGGGGACAGCTCTGGAAACACCATATATTTT. The rearrangement joins TRBV30 to TRBJ1-3, with 7 bases that match TRBD1. The V and J ends lost 2 bases and 0 bases, in that order; junction bases with no gene match: 4. CDR1 and CDR2 from the germline V gene are GTSNPN and SVGIG (reference sequence). The CDR3 contains 15 residues. The full variable domain, its missing parts supplied by reference TRBV30 and TRBJ1-3, is SQTIHQWPATLVQPVGSPLSLECTVEGTSNPNLYWYRQAAGRGLQLLFYSVGIGQISSEVPQNLSASRPQDRQFILSSKKLLLSDSGFYLCAWSLGDSSGNTIYFGEGSWLTVV.